One sample yielded the 23 T cell receptor beta chains listed below, sequenced in a study of response to subunit inactivated influenza vaccine. A single record per CDR3 protein comes from TCRdb applying MiXCR to the RT-PCR reads. The sample lists about 780,000 distinct CDR3 sequences; approximately 17% were seen once. Sequenced material: PBMCs from blood, taken less than 6 days after vaccination. All receptors come from a man between 50 and 59 years old who received an inactivated influenza vaccine.

This sequence joins TRBV29-1 and TRBJ2-1, with D possibly matching TRBD2 (5 bases). The length of the CDR3 is 14 residues. Trimming took 4 bases from V and 6 from J, leaving 16 bases between them. The germline CDR1 and CDR2 sequences are SQVTM and ANQGSEA. The CDR3 DNA reads as TGCAGCGTTGGTAGCGTACTACTACGCAATGAGCAGTTCTTC. It specifies CSVGSVLLRNEQFF.

This clonotype showed up just a few times. This chain links TRBV11-2 with TRBJ2-1; D remains unclear. The germline V gene has CDR1 SGHAT and CDR2 FQNNGV. Trimming removed 6 bases at V and 6 bases at J, with 9 bases between. This CDR3 region has 12 residues. The CDR3 DNA sequence: TGTGCCAGCAGGCTCCCCGGCAATGAGCAGTTCTTC. Its translation is CASRLPGNEQFF. Filled out from reference TRBV11-2 and TRBJ2-1, the complete variable domain reads EAGVAQSPRYKIIEKRQSVAFWCNPISGHATLYWYQQILGQGPKLLIQFQNNGVVDDSQLPKDRFSAERLKGVDSTLKIQPAKLEDSAVYLCASRLPGNEQFFGPGTRLTVL.

This clonotype was counted between two and nine times. This chain joins TRBV9 and TRBJ1-2; no clear D gene. Germline V gene data show CDR1 as SGDLS and CDR2 as YYNGEE. The CDR3 totals 14 residues. The V gene lost 4 bases and the J gene lost 2 bases, with 12 bases spanning the gap. DNA of the CDR3: TGTGCCAGCAGCACAGATGGCACCAACTATGGCTACACCTTC. Translating gives CASSTDGTNYGYTF.

At least ten counts were recorded for this clonotype. CDR3 sequence: CASSFRGNGYTF. For the CDR3, the DNA is TGTGCCAGCAGTTTCAGGGGGAACGGCTACACCTTC. This sequence joins TRBV12-3 or TRBV12-4 and TRBJ1-2; 7 bases map to TRBD1. The CDR3 spans 12 residues. The junction had 3 bases not matched to a gene; V was cut back by 3 bases and J by 8 bases.

The chain is built from TRBV14 and TRBJ1-1; D ambiguous. Germline V gene sequence: CDR1 SGHDN, CDR2 FVKESK. The ends were cut back, 1 base at V and 3 bases at J, with 12 bases in the middle. There are 15 residues in the CDR3. The CDR3 bases are TGTGCCAGCAGCCAAGTCTGGGGTTCTCACACTGAAGCTTTCTTT. It encodes CASSQVWGSHTEAFF.

This clonotype was seen repeatedly, ten times or more. This chain links TRBV29-1 with TRBJ2-1; 8 bases align to TRBD1. This CDR3 region has 15 residues. Germline CDR1 is SQVTM and CDR2 is ANQGSEA. Losses at the gene ends were 3 bases for V and 8 bases for J; bases not matched to a gene: 12. CDR3: CSVDHRGTGVDEQFF. The CDR3, as DNA: TGCAGCGTTGATCACAGGGGGACGGGAGTGGATGAGCAGTTCTTC.

The chain combines TRBV6-5 with TRBJ1-5, with TRBD1 identical over 8 bases. Germline-derived CDR1 and CDR2 are MNHEY and SVGAGI. Trimming cost V 5 bases and J 4 bases; bases outside gene matches: 10. The CDR3 contains 16 residues. CDR3 coding DNA: TGTGCCAGCAGTCACAGGGGGGTCGGAGAAAATCAGCCCCAGCATTTT. This encodes CASSHRGVGENQPQHF.

The rearrangement uses TRBV12-3 or TRBV12-4 and TRBJ1-4; maybe TRBD1 (6 bases). CDR3 length equals 15 residues. V gave up 6 bases and J gave up 7 bases, with 18 bases separating them. CDR3 DNA: TGTGCCAGCAGCCCCACAGGGTTCGTAAGTGAAAAACTGTTTTTT. The encoded protein is CASSPTGFVSEKLFF.

A few counts support this clonotype. This chain links TRBV9 with TRBJ2-7, with D possibly matching TRBD2 (6 bases). Per germline, CDR1 SGDLS and CDR2 YYNGEE. There are 15 residues in the CDR3. V lost 4 bases to trimming and J lost 5 bases, with 19 bases between them. The CDR3 reads CASSTSGTGVNEQYF. As DNA, the CDR3 is TGTGCCAGCAGCACTTCCGGGACGGGGGTGAACGAGCAGTACTTC.

V and J are TRBV10-2 and TRBJ2-5, with 8 bases aligning to TRBD2. Germline CDR1 WSHSY, CDR2 SAAADI. Trimming removed 7 bases from V and 5 bases from J; junction bases left unmatched: 12. This CDR3 contains 15 residues. The CDR3 region is CASKQGAGARETQYF. The DNA for the CDR3 is TGCGCCAGCAAGCAGGGAGCGGGGGCGAGGGAGACCCAGTACTTC.

This clonotype was seen a handful of times. The V gene is TRBV20-1, the J gene TRBJ1-4; D is unclear. V lost 6 bases and J 4 bases, leaving 9 bases between the germline ends. Germline V CDR1 and CDR2: DFQATT, SNEGSKA (reference sequence). The CDR3 is 12 amino acids. The CDR3 reads CSAPGNNEKLFF. Written as DNA, the CDR3 is TGCAGTGCGCCCGGAAATAATGAAAAACTGTTTTTT.

The table lists this clonotype with a few counts. The chain carries TRBV28 and TRBJ2-7; maybe TRBD2 (6 bases). CDR1 and CDR2 from the germline V gene are MDHEN and SYDVKM. V was cut by 3 bases and J by 6 bases, with 30 bases left in between. This CDR3 has 19 residues. Here the CDR3 reads CASSFPLTTRIGGKPEQYF. The CDR3 DNA reads as TGTGCCAGCAGTTTCCCTCTCACAACCCGGATCGGGGGTAAGCCCGAGCAGTACTTC.

This clonotype came up a few times. The chain has TRBV6-4 and TRBJ2-1, with TRBD1 identical over 7 bases. This CDR3 contains 15 residues. The V gene end was trimmed by 6 bases and the J gene end by 2 bases; junction bases not matched to a gene: 7. Germline V lookup: CDR1 MRHNA, CDR2 SNTAGT. CDR3 amino acids: CASSVQGTAYNEQFF. The CDR3 nucleotides are TGTGCCAGCAGCGTACAGGGGACAGCCTACAATGAGCAGTTCTTC.

The J gene is TRBJ2-7, the V gene TRBV27; no reliable D call. Germline CDR1 MNHEY, CDR2 SMNVEV (reference sequence). This CDR3 region has 18 residues. Trimming cost V 5 bases and J 0 bases, with 23 bases left between them. For the CDR3, the DNA is TGTGCCAGCAGTCCAATAAGGTCCTGGGCTGTCAGCTCCTACGAGCAGTACTTC. Protein sequence: CASSPIRSWAVSSYEQYF.

The sample holds a few counts of this clonotype. This sequence joins TRBV10-3 and TRBJ2-7, with D possibly TRBD2 on 5 matching bases. V was trimmed by 0 bases and J by 5 bases, leaving 11 bases between them. This CDR3 is built from 14 residues. The germline V gene encodes CDR1 ENHRY and CDR2 SYGVKD. The CDR3 region has the DNA TGTGCCATCAGTGAGTCGGAGCGGCCTCACGAGCAGTACTTC. The encoded protein is CAISESERPHEQYF.

The chain has TRBV10-3 and TRBJ1-6; weak D call: TRBD1 (5 bases). CDR1 and CDR2 (germline): ENHRY, SYGVKD. V lost 8 bases and J 10 bases, leaving 18 bases between the germline ends. The CDR3 length is 14 residues. As DNA, the CDR3 is TGTGCCATCGGTCGGGCAGGGCGGGGATCACCCCTCCACTTT. Translating gives CAIGRAGRGSPLHF.

The chain carries TRBV20-1 and TRBJ1-1; D unclear. The CDR3 is 13 residues long. Germline V gene lookup returns CDR1 DFQATT and CDR2 SNEGSKA (reference sequence). The V and J ends lost 0 bases and 0 bases respectively, with 5 bases between them. The CDR3 spells CSARDPLNTEAFF. The CDR3 bases are TGCAGTGCTAGAGATCCCCTGAACACTGAAGCTTTCTTT.

This clonotype was recorded many times. This chain uses TRBV6-2 or TRBV6-3 with TRBJ1-2; no definite D call. The CDR3 loop spans 14 amino acids. The germline V gene encodes CDR1 MNHEY and CDR2 SVGEGT. V was trimmed by 4 bases and J by 3 bases, leaving 12 bases between them. The CDR3, as DNA: TGTGCCAGCAGTTCCTCCATCCCCTACTATGGCTACACCTTC. This translates into CASSSSIPYYGYTF.

The chain recombines TRBV19 with TRBJ2-5; TRBD2 aligns across 8 bases. V lost 3 bases to trimming and J lost 4 bases; unmatched junction nucleotides: 7. Germline CDR1 LNHDA, CDR2 SQIVND (reference sequence). This CDR3 is 15 amino acids long. The CDR3 protein is CASSMQAGVRETQYF. In nucleotides, the CDR3 is TGTGCCAGTAGTATGCAAGCGGGAGTGAGAGAGACCCAGTACTTC. The whole variable domain, filled in from reference TRBV19 and TRBJ2-5, reads DGGITQSPKYLFRKEGQNVTLSCEQNLNHDAMYWYRQDPGQGLRLIYYSQIVNDFQKGDIAEGYSVSREKKESFPLTVTSAQKNPTAFYLCASSMQAGVRETQYFGPGTRLLVL.

J is TRBJ2-5 and V is TRBV5-6; TRBD1 matches at 10 bases. Looked up from germline, CDR1 is SGHDT and CDR2 is YYEEEE. The V gene end was trimmed by 3 bases and the J gene end by 2 bases; junction bases not matched to a gene: 4. The CDR3 is 15 amino acids. CDR3 nucleotides: TGTGCCAGCAGCTCTCGGGACAGGGGACAAGAGACCCAGTACTTC. Protein product: CASSSRDRGQETQYF.

The chain carries TRBV6-2 or TRBV6-3 and TRBJ2-7; 13 bases are shared with TRBD2. Per the germline V gene, CDR1 is MNHEY and CDR2 is SVGEGT. The CDR3 has 17 residues. The V and J ends lost 6 bases and 0 bases, in that order; junction bases with no gene match: 8. The CDR3 sequence: CASRPGLAGLRSYEQYF. In DNA form, the CDR3 reads TGTGCCAGCAGACCGGGACTAGCGGGACTCCGCTCCTACGAGCAGTACTTC.

This clonotype showed up just a few times. The chain employs TRBV6-1 and TRBJ1-5, with D unresolved. V gave up 7 bases and J gave up 3 bases, with 7 bases separating them. The CDR3 contains 12 residues. CDR1 MNHNS and CDR2 SASEGT come from the germline V gene. CDR3: CASTPSNQPQHF. CDR3 DNA sequence: TGTGCCAGCACCCCATCCAATCAGCCCCAGCATTTT.

The V call is TRBV7-2, the J call TRBJ2-7, with no clear D. Germline CDR1 reads SGHTA; CDR2 reads FQGNSA. The CDR3 has 14 residues. V lost 4 bases and J 5 bases, leaving 15 bases between the germline ends. The CDR3 region is CASSSSVKIHEQYF. CDR3 nucleotides: TGTGCCAGCAGCTCGTCAGTCAAAATTCACGAGCAGTACTTC.